A single sample is the source of the 15 T cell receptor beta chains below, sequenced in a study of T cell clones after liver transplantation. Some clones are missing from TCRdb's copy, which holds only in-frame ones; the method was immunoSEQ multiplex PCR. The sample records 25,000 to 35,000 clones, more than 90% being singletons. The input for sequencing was CD8+ T cells from blood, taken 12 months after liver transplant. The receptor source for this set is a human patient who received a liver transplant. Some T cells may have originated in the graft donor.

The chain links TRBV7-9 to TRBJ2-2; possible D gene TRBD2, 5 bases. V was pared by 4 bases and J by 3 bases, with 15 bases between. CDR1 is SEHNR, CDR2 FQNEAQ, per germline (reference sequence). The CDR3 covers 16 residues. The CDR3 nucleotides read TGTGCCAGCAGCTCCCCGCGGAGAGGGTACACCGGGGAGCTGTTTTTT. It specifies CASSSPRRGYTGELFF.

The chain is built from TRBV7-3 and TRBJ2-1; 8 nucleotides align to TRBD2. Germline V lookup: CDR1 SGHTA, CDR2 FQGTGA. The V gene end was trimmed by 5 bases and the J gene end by 8 bases; junction bases not matched to a gene: 14. This CDR3 region has 16 residues. As DNA, the CDR3 is TGTGCCAGCAGCCTTAAACCACTAGCGGCTGAAGATGAGCAGTTCTTC. Amino acids: CASSLKPLAAEDEQFF. Looking up the rest from reference TRBV7-3 and TRBJ2-1 gives the full variable domain: GAGVSQTPSNKVTEKGKYVELRCDPISGHTALYWYRQSLGQGPEFLIYFQGTGAADDSGLPNDRFFAVRPEGSVSTLKIQRTERGDSAVYLCASSLKPLAAEDEQFFGPGTRLTVL.

The chain is built from TRBV6-1 and TRBJ1-1, with unresolved D. V shed 5 bases and J shed 10 bases, with 17 bases lying between them. Per germline, CDR1 MNHNS and CDR2 SASEGT. The CDR3 extends over 13 amino acids. Written as DNA, the CDR3 is TGTGCCAGCAGTACAGCTACCCTGAGTTTAGCTTTCTTT. It codes for CASSTATLSLAFF.

V usage is TRBV11-2 and J usage is TRBJ2-1; D is perhaps TRBD1 (5 bases). The CDR3 is 13 amino acids. V lost 9 bases to trimming and J lost 4 bases, with 13 bases between them. Germline-derived CDR1 and CDR2 are SGHAT and FQNNGV. CDR3 sequence: CASSGLGYNEQFF. The CDR3 nucleotides read TGTGCCAGTTCAGGGTTGGGGTACAATGAGCAGTTCTTC.

The chain joins TRBV7-9 to TRBJ2-7; D is unresolved. The germline V and J ends were trimmed by 4 bases and 0 bases, with 13 bases remaining between them. Germline CDR1 is SEHNR and CDR2 is FQNEAQ (reference sequence). This CDR3 region has 15 residues. Written as DNA, the CDR3 is TGTGCCAGCAGCTCGTTGTTTGGTAGCTCCTACGAGCAGTACTTC. Translated, it gives CASSSLFGSSYEQYF.

This clone was recorded once. The chain is built from TRBV19 and TRBJ2-7, with a weak D call TRBD2 (6 bases). CDR1 is LNHDA and CDR2 is SQIVND in the germline V gene (reference sequence). V gave up 10 bases and J gave up 2 bases, with 21 bases separating them. The CDR3 is made up of 15 amino acids. The CDR3 is CAISEGPTPPYEQYF. The CDR3 coding sequence is TGTGCCATCTCGGAGGGACCGACGCCTCCCTACGAGCAGTACTTC.

The V gene is TRBV28, the J gene TRBJ2-2; 9 bases agree with TRBD1. The CDR3 runs to 14 residues. Trimming cost V 8 bases and J 5 bases; bases outside gene matches: 6. The germline gives CDR1 MDHEN, CDR2 SYDVKM. The CDR3 DNA is TGTGCCAGCGCAAGACAGGGGGAGACCGGGGAGCTGTTTTTT. Amino acid sequence: CASARQGETGELFF. The complete variable domain, with remaining parts taken from reference TRBV28 and TRBJ2-2, reads DVKVTQSSRYLVKRTGEKVFLECVQDMDHENMFWYRQDPGLGLRLIYFSYDVKMKEKGDIPEGYSVSREKKERFSLILESASTNQTSMYLCASARQGETGELFFGEGSRLTVL.

J is TRBJ2-7 and V is TRBV27; D may be TRBD2 (5 bases). The CDR3 is 15 amino acids. Deletions cut 5 bases from V and 2 bases from J, with 16 bases between. The germline CDR1 and CDR2 sequences are MNHEY and SMNVEV (reference sequence). The CDR3 DNA is TGTGCCAGCAGTGTAAATAGCGCCTTGACCTACGAGCAGTACTTC. Residues: CASSVNSALTYEQYF.

This clone was detected a few times. V and J are TRBV4-1 and TRBJ1-5, with a weak D call TRBD1 (5 bases). Looked up from germline, CDR1 is MGHRA and CDR2 is YSYEKL. The CDR3 totals 15 residues. Trimming removed 3 bases at V and 0 bases at J, with 9 bases between. This CDR3 reads CASSHRDGSNQPQHF. CDR3 coding DNA: TGCGCCAGCAGCCATCGGGACGGTAGCAATCAGCCCCAGCATTTT.

V is TRBV7-8 and J is TRBJ1-5; D uncertain. CDR1 is SGHVS, CDR2 FQNEAQ, per germline. V lost 3 bases, J lost 0 bases, and 12 bases lay in between. CDR3 length: 16 residues. The CDR3, as DNA: TGTGCCAGCAGCTTTTTGGCGGGATATAGCAATCAGCCCCAGCATTTT. Amino acid sequence: CASSFLAGYSNQPQHF.

The V and J genes are TRBV2 and TRBJ2-1; unclear D gene. Germline V gene sequence: CDR1 SNHLY, CDR2 FYNNEI. The CDR3 sequence is 18 residues long. Trimming removed 3 bases at V and 6 bases at J, with 24 bases between. The CDR3 DNA follows: TGTGCCAGCAGTGATCCCCCGAACCGGGCCGCTACGTTCAATGAGCAGTTCTTC. Translating gives CASSDPPNRAATFNEQFF.

The V and J genes are TRBV7-8 and TRBJ2-7; weak D call: TRBD2 (5 bases). The ends were cut back, 1 base at V and 5 bases at J, with 9 bases in the middle. This CDR3 has 13 amino acids. CDR1 and CDR2 from the germline V gene are SGHVS and FQNEAQ. This CDR3 is CASSLGPGNEQYF. DNA of the CDR3: TGTGCCAGCAGCTTAGGCCCGGGAAACGAGCAGTACTTC.

V is TRBV14 and J is TRBJ2-3; 9 bases line up with TRBD2. Trimming took 0 bases from V and 5 from J; bases not matched to a gene: 6. This CDR3 contains 16 residues. CDR1 and CDR2 from the germline V gene are SGHDN and FVKESK. The CDR3: CASSQELGLALDTQYF. The DNA for the CDR3 is TGTGCCAGCAGCCAAGAGTTGGGACTAGCTTTAGATACGCAGTATTTT.

The rearrangement joins TRBV11-3 to TRBJ2-1, with TRBD2 matching over 7 bases. Unmatched junction bases numbered 10, after V lost 0 bases and J lost 2 bases. CDR3 length: 18 amino acids. Germline V lookup: CDR1 SGHNT, CDR2 YENEEA. CDR3 amino acids: CASSLEPLRENPYNEQFF. Here the CDR3 DNA reads TGTGCCAGCAGCTTAGAGCCCTTGCGGGAGAATCCCTACAATGAGCAGTTCTTC.

The CDR3 coding sequence is TGTGCCAGCAGTGAATGGGAAATGAACACTGAAGCTTTCTTT. Translation: CASSEWEMNTEAFF. This chain connects TRBV6-1 to TRBJ1-1; D gene uncertain. The CDR3 sequence is 14 residues long. Germline CDR1 is MNHNS and CDR2 is SASEGT. With 2 bases removed from V and 0 bases from J, the gap between germline ends came to 7 bases.